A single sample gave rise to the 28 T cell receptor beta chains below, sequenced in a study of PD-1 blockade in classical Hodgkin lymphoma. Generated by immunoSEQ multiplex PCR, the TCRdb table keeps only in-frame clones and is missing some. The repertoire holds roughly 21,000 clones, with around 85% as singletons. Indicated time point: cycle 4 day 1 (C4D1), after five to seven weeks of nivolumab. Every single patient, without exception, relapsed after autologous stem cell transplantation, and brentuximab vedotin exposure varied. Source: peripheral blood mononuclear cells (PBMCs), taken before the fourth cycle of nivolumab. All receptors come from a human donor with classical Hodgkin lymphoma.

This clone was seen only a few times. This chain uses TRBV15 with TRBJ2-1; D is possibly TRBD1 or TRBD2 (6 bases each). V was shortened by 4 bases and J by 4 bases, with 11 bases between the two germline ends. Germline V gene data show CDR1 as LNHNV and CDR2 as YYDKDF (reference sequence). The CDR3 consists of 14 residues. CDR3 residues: CATSNQGGYNEQFF. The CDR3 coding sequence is TGTGCCACCAGCAACCAAGGGGGGTACAATGAGCAGTTCTTC.

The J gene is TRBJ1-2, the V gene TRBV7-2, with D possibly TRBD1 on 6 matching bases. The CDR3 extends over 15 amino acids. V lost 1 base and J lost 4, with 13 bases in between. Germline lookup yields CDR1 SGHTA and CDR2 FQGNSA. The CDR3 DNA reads TGTGCCAGCAGCTTAGGGGGGGGCAAGAGCTATGGCTACACCTTC. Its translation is CASSLGGGKSYGYTF.

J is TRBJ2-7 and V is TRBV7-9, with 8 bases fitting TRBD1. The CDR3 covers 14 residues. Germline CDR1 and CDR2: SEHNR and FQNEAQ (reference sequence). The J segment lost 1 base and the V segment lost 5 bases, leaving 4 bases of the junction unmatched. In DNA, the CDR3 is TGTGCCAGCAGCCCCCGGGACAGGTCCTACGAGCAGTACTTC. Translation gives CASSPRDRSYEQYF.

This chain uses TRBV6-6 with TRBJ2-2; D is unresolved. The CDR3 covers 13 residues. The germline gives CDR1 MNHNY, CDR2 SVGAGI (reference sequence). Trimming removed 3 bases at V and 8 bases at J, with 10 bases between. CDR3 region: CASSYVGAGELFF. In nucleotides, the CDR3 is TGTGCCAGCAGTTATGTGGGTGCAGGGGAGCTGTTTTTT.

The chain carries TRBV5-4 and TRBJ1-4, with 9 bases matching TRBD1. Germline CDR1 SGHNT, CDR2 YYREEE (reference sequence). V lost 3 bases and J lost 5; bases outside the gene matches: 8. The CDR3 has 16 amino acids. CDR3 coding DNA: TGTGCCAGCAGCTGGATGACCGGGACAGGGAATGAAAAACTGTTTTTT. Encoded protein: CASSWMTGTGNEKLFF.

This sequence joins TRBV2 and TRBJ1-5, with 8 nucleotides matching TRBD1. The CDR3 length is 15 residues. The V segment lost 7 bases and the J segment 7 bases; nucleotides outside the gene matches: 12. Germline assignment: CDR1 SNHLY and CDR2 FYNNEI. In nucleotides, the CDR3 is TGTGCCAGCACCGGGACAGGTGGGGGGGTGCAGCCCCAGCATTTT. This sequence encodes CASTGTGGGVQPQHF. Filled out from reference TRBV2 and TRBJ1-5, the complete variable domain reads EPEVTQTPSHQVTQMGQEVILRCVPISNHLYFYWYRQILGQKVEFLVSFYNNEISEKSEIFDDQFSVERPDGSNFTLKIRSTKLEDSAMYFCASTGTGGGVQPQHFGDGTRLSIL.

The CDR3 DNA reads as TGCGCCAGCAGCCAAGAATACCGACAGGACTACTCCTACGAGCAGTACTTC. Its protein product is CASSQEYRQDYSYEQYF. V is TRBV4-3 and J is TRBJ2-7, with D possibly being TRBD1 or TRBD2 (6 bases each). Germline values: CDR1 LGHNA, CDR2 YSLEER. With 0 bases removed from V and 0 bases from J, the gap between germline ends came to 15 bases. CDR3 length: 17 amino acids.

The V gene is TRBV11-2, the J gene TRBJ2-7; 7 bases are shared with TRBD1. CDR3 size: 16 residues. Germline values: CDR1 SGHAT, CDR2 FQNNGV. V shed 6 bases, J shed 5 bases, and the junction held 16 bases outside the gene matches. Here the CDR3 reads CASRSHPRQGKDEQYF. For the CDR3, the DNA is TGTGCCAGCAGATCCCATCCACGACAGGGAAAAGACGAGCAGTACTTC. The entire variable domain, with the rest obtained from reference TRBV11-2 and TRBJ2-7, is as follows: EAGVAQSPRYKIIEKRQSVAFWCNPISGHATLYWYQQILGQGPKLLIQFQNNGVVDDSQLPKDRFSAERLKGVDSTLKIQPAKLEDSAVYLCASRSHPRQGKDEQYFGPGTRLTVT.

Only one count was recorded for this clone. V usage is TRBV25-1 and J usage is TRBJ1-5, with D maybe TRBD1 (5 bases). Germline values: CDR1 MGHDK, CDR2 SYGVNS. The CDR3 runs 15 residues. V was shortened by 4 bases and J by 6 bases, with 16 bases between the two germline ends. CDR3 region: CASSVGAGSGQPQHF. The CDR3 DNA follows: TGTGCCAGCAGTGTCGGGGCAGGATCTGGTCAGCCCCAGCATTTT.

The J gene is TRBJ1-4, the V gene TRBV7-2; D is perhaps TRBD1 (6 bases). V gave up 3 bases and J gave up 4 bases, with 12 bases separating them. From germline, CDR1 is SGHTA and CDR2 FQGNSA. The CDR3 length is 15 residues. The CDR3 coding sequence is TGTGCCAGCAGCTTCCAGGGGATGAGTAATGAAAAACTGTTTTTT. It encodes CASSFQGMSNEKLFF.

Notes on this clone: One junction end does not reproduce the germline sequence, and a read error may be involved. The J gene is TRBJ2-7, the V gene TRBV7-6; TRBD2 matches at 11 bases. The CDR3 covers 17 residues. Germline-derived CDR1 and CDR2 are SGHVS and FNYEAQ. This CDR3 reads CASSLAVLAGAEYEQYF. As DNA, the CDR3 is TGTGCCAGCAGCCTAGCCGTACTAGCGGGAGCAGAATACGAGCAGTACTTC.

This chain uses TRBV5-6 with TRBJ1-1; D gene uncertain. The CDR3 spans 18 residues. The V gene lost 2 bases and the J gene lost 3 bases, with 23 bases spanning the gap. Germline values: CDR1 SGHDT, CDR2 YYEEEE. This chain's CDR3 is CASSFAISPLAGYTEAFF. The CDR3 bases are TGTGCCAGCAGCTTCGCTATCTCCCCTTTGGCAGGCTACACTGAAGCTTTCTTT.

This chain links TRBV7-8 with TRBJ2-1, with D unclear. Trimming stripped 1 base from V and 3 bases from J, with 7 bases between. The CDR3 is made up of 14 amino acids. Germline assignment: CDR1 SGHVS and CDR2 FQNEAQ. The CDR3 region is CASSLDFVYNEQFF. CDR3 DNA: TGTGCCAGCAGCTTAGATTTTGTCTACAATGAGCAGTTCTTC.

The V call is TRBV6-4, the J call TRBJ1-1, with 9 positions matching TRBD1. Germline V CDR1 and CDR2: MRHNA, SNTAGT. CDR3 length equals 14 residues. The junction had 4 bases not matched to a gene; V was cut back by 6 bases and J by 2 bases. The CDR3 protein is CASSPGQGNTEAFF. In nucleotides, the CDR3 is TGTGCCAGCAGCCCGGGACAGGGTAACACTGAAGCTTTCTTT.

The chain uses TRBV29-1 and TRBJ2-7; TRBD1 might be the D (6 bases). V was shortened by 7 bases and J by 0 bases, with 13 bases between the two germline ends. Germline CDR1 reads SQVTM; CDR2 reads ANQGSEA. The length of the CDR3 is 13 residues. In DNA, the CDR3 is TGCAGCGCTGAGGGGGTACTCTCCTACGAGCAGTACTTC. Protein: CSAEGVLSYEQYF.

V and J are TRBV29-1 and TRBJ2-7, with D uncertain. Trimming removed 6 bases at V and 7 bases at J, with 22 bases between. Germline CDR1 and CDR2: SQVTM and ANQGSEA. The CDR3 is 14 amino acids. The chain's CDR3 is CSVIEDGDILEQYF. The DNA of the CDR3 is TGCAGCGTCATAGAGGACGGTGATATACTGGAGCAGTACTTC.

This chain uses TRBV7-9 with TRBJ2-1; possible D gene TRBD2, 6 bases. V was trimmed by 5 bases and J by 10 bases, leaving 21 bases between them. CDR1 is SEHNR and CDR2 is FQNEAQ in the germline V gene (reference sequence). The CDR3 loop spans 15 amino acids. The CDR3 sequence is CASSPEGRRLREQFF. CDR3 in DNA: TGTGCCAGCAGCCCGGAGGGCAGGCGCCTTCGGGAGCAGTTCTTC. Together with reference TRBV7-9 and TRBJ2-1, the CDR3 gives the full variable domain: DTGVSQNPRHKITKRGQNVTFRCDPISEHNRLYWYRQTLGQGPEFLTYFQNEAQLEKSRLLSDRFSAERPKGSFSTLEIQRTEQGDSAMYLCASSPEGRRLREQFFGPGTRLTVL.

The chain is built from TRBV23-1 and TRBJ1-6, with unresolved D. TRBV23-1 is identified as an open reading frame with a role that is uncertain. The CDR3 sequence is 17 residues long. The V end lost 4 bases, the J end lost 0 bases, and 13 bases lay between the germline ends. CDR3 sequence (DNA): TGCGCCAGCAGTCTCTCCGGGGTCAGCTCCTATAATTCACCCCTCCACTTT. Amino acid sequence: CASSLSGVSSYNSPLHF.

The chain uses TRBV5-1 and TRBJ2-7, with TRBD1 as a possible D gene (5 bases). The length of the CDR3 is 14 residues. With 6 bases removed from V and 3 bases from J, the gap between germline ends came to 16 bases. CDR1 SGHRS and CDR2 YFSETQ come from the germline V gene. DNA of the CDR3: TGCGCCAGCACCTCCGCCAGGGTGGACTACGAGCAGTACTTC. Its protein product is CASTSARVDYEQYF.

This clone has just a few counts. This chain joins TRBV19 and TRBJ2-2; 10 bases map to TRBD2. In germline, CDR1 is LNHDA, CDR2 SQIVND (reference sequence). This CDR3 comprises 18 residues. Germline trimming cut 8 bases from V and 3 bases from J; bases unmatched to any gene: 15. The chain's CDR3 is CASSVLKLAGGDTGELFF. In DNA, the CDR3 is TGTGCCAGTTCCGTTCTAAAATTAGCGGGGGGCGACACCGGGGAGCTGTTTTTT.

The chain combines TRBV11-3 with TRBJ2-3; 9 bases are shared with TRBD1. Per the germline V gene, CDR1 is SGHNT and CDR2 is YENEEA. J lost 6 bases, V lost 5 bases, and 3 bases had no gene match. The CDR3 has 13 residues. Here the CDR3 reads CASSLGTGDTQYF. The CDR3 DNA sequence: TGTGCCAGCAGCCTGGGGACAGGGGATACGCAGTATTTT.

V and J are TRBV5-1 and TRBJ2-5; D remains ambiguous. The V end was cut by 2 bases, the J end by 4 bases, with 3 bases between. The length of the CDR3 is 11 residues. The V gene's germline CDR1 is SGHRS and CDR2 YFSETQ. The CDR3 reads CASSFLETQYF. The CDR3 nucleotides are TGCGCCAGCAGCTTCCTAGAGACCCAGTACTTC. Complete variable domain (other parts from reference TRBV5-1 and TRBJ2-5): KAGVTQTPRYLIKTRGQQVTLSCSPISGHRSVSWYQQTPGQGLQFLFEYFSETQRNKGNFPGRFSGRQFSNSRSEMNVSTLELGDSALYLCASSFLETQYFGPGTRLLVL.

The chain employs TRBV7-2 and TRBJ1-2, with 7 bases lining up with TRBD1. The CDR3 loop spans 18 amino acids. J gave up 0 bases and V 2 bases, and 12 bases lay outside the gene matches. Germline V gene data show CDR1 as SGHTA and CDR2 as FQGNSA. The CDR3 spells CASSLSPGGKSSNYGYTF. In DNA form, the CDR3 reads TGTGCCAGCAGCTTATCTCCAGGGGGTAAATCCTCTAACTATGGCTACACCTTC.

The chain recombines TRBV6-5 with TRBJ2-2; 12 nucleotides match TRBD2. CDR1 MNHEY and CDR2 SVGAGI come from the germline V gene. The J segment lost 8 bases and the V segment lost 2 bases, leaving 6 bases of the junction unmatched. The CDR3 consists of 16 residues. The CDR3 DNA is TGTGCCAGCAGTTACCTAGCGGGAGGGCCGGGGGGGGAGCTGTTTTTT. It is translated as CASSYLAGGPGGELFF.

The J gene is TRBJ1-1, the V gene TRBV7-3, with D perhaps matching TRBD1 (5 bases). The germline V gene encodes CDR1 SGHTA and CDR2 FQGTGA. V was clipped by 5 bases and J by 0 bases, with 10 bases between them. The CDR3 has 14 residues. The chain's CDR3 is CASSPGPVNTEAFF. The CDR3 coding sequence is TGTGCCAGCAGCCCGGGGCCGGTGAACACTGAAGCTTTCTTT.

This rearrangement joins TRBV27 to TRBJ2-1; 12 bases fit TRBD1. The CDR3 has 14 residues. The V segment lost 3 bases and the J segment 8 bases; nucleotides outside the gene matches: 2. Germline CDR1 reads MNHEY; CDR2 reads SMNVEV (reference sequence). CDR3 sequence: CASSLGQGAHEQFF. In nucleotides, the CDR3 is TGTGCCAGCAGTTTGGGACAGGGGGCGCATGAGCAGTTCTTC.

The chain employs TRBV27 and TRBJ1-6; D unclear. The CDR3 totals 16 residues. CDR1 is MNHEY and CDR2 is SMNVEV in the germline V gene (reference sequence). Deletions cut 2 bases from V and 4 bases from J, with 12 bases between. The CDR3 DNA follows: TGTGCCAGCAGTTTAGGGTCAGATTGGTATAATTCACCCCTCCACTTT. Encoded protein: CASSLGSDWYNSPLHF.

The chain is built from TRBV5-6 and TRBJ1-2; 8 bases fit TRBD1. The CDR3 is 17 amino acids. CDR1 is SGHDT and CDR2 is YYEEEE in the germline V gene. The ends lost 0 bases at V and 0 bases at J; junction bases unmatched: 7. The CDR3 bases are TGTGCCAGCAGCTTGGGGGCCTTGACAGGGGCTAACTATGGCTACACCTTC. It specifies CASSLGALTGANYGYTF. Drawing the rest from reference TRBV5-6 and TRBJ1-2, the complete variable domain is DAGVTQSPTHLIKTRGQQVTLRCSPKSGHDTVSWYQQALGQGPQFIFQYYEEEERQRGNFPDRFSGHQFPNYSSELNVNALLLGDSALYLCASSLGALTGANYGYTFGSGTRLTVV.